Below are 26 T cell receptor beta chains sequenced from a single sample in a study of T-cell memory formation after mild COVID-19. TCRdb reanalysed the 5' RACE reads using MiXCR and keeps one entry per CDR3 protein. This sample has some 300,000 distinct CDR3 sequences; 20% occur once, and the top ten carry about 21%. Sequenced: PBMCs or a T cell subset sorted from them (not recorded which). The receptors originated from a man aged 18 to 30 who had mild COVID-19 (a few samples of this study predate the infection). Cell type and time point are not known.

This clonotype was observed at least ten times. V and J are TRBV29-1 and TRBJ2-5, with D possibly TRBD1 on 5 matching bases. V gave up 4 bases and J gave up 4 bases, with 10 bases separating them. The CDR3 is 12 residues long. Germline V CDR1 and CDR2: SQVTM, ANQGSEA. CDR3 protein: CSVVRGRETQYF. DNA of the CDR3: TGCAGCGTTGTTAGGGGCAGAGAGACCCAGTACTTC.

The CDR3 nucleotides are TGTGCCAGCAGCGGCCAGGGGTTCACTGAAGCTTTCTTT. Translation gives CASSGQGFTEAFF. This chain connects TRBV7-3 to TRBJ1-1; D is possibly TRBD1 (6 bases). Germline V CDR1 and CDR2: SGHTA, FQGTGA. Deletions cut 5 bases from V and 4 bases from J, with 11 bases between. This CDR3 spans 13 amino acids.

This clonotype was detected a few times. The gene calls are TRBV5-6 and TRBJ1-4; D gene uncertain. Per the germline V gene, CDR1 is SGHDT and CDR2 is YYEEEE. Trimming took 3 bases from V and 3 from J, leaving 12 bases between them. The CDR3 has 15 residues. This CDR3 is CASSWNPGSNEKLFF. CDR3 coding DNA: TGTGCCAGCAGCTGGAACCCAGGATCTAATGAAAAACTGTTTTTT. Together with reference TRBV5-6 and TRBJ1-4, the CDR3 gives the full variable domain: DAGVTQSPTHLIKTRGQQVTLRCSPKSGHDTVSWYQQALGQGPQFIFQYYEEEERQRGNFPDRFSGHQFPNYSSELNVNALLLGDSALYLCASSWNPGSNEKLFFGSGTQLSVL.

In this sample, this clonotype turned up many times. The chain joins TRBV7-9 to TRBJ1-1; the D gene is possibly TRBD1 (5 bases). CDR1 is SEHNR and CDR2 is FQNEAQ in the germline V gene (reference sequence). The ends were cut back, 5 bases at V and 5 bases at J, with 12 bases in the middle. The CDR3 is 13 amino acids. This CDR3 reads CASSLSGFTEAFF. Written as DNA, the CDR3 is TGTGCCAGCAGCCTATCAGGGTTTACTGAAGCTTTCTTT.

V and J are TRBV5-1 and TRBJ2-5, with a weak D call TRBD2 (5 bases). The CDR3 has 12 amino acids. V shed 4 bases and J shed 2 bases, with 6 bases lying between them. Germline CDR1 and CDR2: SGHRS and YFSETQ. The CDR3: CASSGLQETQYF. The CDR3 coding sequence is TGCGCCAGCAGCGGACTGCAAGAGACCCAGTACTTC. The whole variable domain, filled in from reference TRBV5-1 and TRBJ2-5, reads KAGVTQTPRYLIKTRGQQVTLSCSPISGHRSVSWYQQTPGQGLQFLFEYFSETQRNKGNFPGRFSGRQFSNSRSEMNVSTLELGDSALYLCASSGLQETQYFGPGTRLLVL.

CDR3: CASSFVGRRTEAFF. Written as DNA, the CDR3 is TGTGCCAGCAGTTTCGTCGGGAGAAGGACTGAAGCTTTCTTT. The rearrangement links TRBV12-3 or TRBV12-4 to TRBJ1-1; D ambiguous. The CDR3 runs 14 residues. V was shortened by 3 bases and J by 5 bases, with 13 bases between the two germline ends.

CDR3 sequence (DNA): TGTGCCAGCAGCTTAGATGTTTTTAAGGTGCCCACGCAGTATTTT. Amino acids: CASSLDVFKVPTQYF. The V and J genes are TRBV11-2 and TRBJ2-3; no definite D call. Germline V gene data show CDR1 as SGHAT and CDR2 as FQNNGV. There are 15 residues in the CDR3. V lost 0 bases, J lost 9 bases, and 16 bases lay in between.

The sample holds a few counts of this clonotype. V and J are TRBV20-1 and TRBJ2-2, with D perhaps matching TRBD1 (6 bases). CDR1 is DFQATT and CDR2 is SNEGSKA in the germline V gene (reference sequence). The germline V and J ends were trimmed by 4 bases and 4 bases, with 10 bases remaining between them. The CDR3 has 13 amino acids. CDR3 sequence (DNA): TGCAGTGCTACAGACAGGTCCACCGGGGAGCTGTTTTTT. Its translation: CSATDRSTGELFF.

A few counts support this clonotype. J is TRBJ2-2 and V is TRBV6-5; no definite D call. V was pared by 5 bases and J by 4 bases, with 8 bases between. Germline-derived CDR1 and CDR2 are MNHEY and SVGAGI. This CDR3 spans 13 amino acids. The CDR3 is CASSLQVTGELFF. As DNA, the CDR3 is TGTGCCAGCAGTCTCCAAGTCACCGGGGAGCTGTTTTTT.

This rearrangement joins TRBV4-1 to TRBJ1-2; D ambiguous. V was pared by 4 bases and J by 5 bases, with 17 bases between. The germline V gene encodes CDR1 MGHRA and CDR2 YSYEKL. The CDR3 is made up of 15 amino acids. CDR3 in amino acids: CASSPSHGLDYGYTF. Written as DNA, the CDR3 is TGCGCCAGCAGCCCCTCTCACGGGCTGGATTATGGCTACACCTTC.

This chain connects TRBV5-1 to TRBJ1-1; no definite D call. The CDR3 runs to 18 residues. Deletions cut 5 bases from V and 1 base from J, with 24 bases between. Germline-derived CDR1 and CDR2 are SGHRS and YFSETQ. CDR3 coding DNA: TGCGCCAGCAGTTCTCTCGGCCAGGCCTCGGAAAAGAACACTGAAGCTTTCTTT. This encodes CASSSLGQASEKNTEAFF.

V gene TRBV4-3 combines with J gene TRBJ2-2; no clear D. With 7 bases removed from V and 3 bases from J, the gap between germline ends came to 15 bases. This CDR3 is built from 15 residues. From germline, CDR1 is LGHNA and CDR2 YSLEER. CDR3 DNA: TGCGCCAGCACTTCTGGGGTGTGGGACACCGGGGAGCTGTTTTTT. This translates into CASTSGVWDTGELFF.

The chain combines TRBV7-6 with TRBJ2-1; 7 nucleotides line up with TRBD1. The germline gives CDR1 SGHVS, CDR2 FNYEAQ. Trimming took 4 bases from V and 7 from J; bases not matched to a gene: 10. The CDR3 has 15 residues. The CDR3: CASSSGTAAKNEQFF. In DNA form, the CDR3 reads TGTGCCAGCAGCTCCGGGACAGCAGCTAAAAATGAGCAGTTCTTC.

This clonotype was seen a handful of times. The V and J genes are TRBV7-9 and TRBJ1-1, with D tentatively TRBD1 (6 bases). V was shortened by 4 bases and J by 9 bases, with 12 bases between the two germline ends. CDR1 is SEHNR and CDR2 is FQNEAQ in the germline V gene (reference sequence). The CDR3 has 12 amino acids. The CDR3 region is CASSSGQPQAFF. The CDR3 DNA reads TGTGCCAGCAGCTCCGGACAGCCGCAAGCTTTCTTT.

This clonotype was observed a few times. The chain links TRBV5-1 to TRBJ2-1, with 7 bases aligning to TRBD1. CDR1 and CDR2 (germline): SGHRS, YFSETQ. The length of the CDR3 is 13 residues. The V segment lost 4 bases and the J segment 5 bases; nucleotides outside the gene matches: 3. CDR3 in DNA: TGCGCCAGCAGCAAGGGACAGAACAATGAGCAGTTCTTC. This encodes CASSKGQNNEQFF.

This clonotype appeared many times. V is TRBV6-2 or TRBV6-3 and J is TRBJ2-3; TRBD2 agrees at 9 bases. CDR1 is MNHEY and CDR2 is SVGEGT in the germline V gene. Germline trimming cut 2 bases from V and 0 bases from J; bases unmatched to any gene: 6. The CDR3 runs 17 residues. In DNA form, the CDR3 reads TGTGCCAGCAGTTACCTTCCGCTAGCGGGGAGCACAGATACGCAGTATTTT. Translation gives CASSYLPLAGSTDTQYF.

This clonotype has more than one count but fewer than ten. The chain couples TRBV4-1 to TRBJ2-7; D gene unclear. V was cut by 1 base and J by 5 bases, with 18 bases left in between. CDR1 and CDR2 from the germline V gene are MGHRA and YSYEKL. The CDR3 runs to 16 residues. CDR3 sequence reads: CASSQVPGTTAHEQYV. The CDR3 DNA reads TGCGCCAGCAGCCAAGTTCCAGGAACCACCGCCCACGAGCAGTACGTC.

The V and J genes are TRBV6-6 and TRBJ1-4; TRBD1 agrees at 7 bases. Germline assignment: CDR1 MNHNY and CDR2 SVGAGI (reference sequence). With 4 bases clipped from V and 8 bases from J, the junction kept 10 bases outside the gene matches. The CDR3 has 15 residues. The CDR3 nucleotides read TGTGCCAGCAGTTCTAGACAGGGTAGTAGCGAAAAACTGTTTTTT. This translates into CASSSRQGSSEKLFF.

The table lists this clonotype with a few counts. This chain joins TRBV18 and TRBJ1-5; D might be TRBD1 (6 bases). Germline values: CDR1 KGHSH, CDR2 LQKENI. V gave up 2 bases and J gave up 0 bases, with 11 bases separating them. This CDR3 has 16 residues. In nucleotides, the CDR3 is TGTGCCAGCTCACCAATAGGGGGAAATAGCAATCAGCCCCAGCATTTT. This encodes CASSPIGGNSNQPQHF.

CDR3 nucleotide sequence: TGTGCCAGCAGTTTAAACCCGCTAGCCCCAGCCTACAATGAGCAGTTCTTC. Its protein product is CASSLNPLAPAYNEQFF. V gene TRBV27 combines with J gene TRBJ2-1, with a possible D match to TRBD2 (5 bases). Germline-derived CDR1 and CDR2 are MNHEY and SMNVEV (reference sequence). The CDR3 runs 17 residues. Trimming removed 2 bases from V and 2 bases from J, with 16 bases in between.

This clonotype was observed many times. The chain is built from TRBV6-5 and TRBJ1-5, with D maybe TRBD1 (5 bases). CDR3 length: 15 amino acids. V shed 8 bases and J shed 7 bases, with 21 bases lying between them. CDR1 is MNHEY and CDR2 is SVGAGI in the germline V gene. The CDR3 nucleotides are TGTGCCAGCGCCCTTAGCGGGGGGAGTGAACAGCCCCAGCATTTT. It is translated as CASALSGGSEQPQHF.

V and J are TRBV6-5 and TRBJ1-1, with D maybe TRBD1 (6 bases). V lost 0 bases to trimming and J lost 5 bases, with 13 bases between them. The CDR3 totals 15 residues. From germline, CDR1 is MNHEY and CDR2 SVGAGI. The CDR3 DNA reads TGTGCCAGCAGTTACTCGCAGGGGCGAGGTACTGAAGCTTTCTTT. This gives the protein CASSYSQGRGTEAFF.

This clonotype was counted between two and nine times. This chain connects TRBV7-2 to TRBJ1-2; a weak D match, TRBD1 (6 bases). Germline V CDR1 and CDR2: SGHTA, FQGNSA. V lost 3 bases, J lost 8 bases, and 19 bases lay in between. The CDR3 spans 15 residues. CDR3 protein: CASSFQEGTWSGYTF. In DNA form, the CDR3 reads TGTGCCAGCAGCTTTCAGGAGGGGACATGGTCCGGCTACACCTTC.

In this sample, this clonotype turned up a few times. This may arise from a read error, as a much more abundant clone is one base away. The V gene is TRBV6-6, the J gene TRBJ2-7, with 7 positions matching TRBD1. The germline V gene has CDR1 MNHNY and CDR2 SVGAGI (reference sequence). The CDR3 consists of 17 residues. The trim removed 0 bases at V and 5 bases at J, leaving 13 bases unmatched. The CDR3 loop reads CASSYSGHQGVYHEQYF. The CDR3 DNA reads TGTGCCAGCAGTTACTCGGGGCACCAGGGGGTTTACCACGAGCAGTACTTC.

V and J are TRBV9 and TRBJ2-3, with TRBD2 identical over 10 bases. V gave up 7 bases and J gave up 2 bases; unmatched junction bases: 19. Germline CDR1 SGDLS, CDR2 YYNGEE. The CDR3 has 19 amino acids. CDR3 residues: CASGSSRKTSGVYTDTQYF. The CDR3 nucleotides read TGTGCCAGCGGCTCAAGCCGTAAAACTAGCGGGGTATACACAGATACGCAGTATTTT. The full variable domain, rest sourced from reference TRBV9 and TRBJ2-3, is DSGVTQTPKHLITATGQRVTLRCSPRSGDLSVYWYQQSLDQGLQFLIQYYNGEERAKGNILERFSAQQFPDLHSELNLSSLELGDSALYFCASGSSRKTSGVYTDTQYFGPGTRLTVL.

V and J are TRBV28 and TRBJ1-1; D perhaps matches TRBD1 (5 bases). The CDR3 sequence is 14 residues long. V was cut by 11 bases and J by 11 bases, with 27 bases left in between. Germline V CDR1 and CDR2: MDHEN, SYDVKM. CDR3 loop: CASNPSAARGFAFF. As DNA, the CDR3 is TGTGCCTCTAACCCCTCCGCGGCAAGGGGTTTCGCTTTCTTT.